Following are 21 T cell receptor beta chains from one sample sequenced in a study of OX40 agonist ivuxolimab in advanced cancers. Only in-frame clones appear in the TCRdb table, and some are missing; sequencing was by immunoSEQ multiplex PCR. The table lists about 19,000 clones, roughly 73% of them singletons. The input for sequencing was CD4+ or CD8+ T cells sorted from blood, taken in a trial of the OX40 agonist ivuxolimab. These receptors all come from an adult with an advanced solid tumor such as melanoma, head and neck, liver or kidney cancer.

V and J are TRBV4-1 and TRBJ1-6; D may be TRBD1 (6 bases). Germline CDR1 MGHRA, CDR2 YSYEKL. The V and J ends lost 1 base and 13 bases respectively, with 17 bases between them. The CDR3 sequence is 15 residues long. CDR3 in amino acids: CASSQGPPGVKPLHF. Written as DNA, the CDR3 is TGCGCCAGCAGCCAAGGGCCCCCAGGGGTCAAGCCCCTCCACTTT.

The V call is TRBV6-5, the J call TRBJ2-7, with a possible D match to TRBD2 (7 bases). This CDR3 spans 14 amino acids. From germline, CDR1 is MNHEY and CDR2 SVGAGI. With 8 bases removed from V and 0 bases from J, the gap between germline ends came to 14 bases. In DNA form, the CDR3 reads TGTGCCAGCGGGTTGGGGGGGCTCTCCTACGAGCAGTACTTC. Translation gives CASGLGGLSYEQYF.

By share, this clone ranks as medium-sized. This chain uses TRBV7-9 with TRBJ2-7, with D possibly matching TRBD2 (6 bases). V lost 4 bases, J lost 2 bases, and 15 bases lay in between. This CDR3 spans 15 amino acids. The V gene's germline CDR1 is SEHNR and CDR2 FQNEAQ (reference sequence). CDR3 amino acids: CASSYPERRAYEQYF. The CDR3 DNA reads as TGTGCCAGCAGCTACCCTGAGAGGAGGGCCTACGAGCAGTACTTC.

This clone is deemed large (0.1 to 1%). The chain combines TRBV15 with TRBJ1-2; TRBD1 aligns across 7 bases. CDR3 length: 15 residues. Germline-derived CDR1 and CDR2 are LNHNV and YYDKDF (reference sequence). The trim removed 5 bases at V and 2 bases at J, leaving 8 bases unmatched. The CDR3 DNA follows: TGTGCCACCAGCCTAAGGTGGGGACAGAACTATGGCTACACCTTC. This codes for CATSLRWGQNYGYTF.

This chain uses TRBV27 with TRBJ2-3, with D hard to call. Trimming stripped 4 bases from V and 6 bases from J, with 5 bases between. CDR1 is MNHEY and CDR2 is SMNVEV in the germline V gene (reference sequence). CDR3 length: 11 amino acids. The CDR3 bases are TGTGCCAGCAGTTCCACGGATACGCAGTATTTT. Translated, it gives CASSSTDTQYF.

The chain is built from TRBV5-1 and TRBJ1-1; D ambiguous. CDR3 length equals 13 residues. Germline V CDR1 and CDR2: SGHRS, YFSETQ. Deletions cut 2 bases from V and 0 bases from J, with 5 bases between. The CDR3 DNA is TGCGCCAGCAGCTTTACACTGAACACTGAAGCTTTCTTT. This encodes CASSFTLNTEAFF.

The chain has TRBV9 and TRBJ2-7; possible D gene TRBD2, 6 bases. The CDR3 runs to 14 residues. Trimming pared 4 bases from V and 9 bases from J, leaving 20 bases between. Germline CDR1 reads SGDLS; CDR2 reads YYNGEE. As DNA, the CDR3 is TGTGCCAGCAGCCCCCAATCGACTAGTTTGGCGCAGTACTTC. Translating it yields CASSPQSTSLAQYF.

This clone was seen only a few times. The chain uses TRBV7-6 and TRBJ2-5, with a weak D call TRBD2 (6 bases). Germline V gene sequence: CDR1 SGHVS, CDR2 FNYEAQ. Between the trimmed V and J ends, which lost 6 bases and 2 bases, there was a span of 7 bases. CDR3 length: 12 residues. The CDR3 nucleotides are TGTGCCAGCAGGGGACTTCAAGAGACCCAGTACTTC. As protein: CASRGLQETQYF.

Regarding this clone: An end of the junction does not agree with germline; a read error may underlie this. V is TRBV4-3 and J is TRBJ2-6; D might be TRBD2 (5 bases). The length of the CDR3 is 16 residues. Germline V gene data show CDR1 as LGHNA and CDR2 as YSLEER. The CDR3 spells CAGSQDEGSGANVLTF. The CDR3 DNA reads TGCGCCGGCAGCCAAGATGAGGGCTCTGGGGCCAACGTCCTGACTTTC.

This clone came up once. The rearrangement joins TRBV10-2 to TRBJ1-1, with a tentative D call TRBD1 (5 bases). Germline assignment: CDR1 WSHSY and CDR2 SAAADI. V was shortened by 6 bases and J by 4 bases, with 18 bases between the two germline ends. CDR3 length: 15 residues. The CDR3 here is CASRVRLLRGTEAFF. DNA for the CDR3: TGCGCCAGCAGAGTCAGGTTACTGAGGGGCACTGAAGCTTTCTTT.

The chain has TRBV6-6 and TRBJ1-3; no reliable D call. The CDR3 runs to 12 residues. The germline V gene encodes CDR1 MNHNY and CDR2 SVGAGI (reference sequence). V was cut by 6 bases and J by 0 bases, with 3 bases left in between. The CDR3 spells CASSPSGNTIYF. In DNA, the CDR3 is TGTGCCAGCAGCCCCTCTGGAAACACCATATATTTT.

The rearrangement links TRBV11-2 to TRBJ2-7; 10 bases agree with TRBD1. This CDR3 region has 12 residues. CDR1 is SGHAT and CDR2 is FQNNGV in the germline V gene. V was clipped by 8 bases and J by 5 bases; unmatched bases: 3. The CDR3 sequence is CASSTGGNEQYF. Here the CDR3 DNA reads TGTGCCAGCTCGACAGGGGGCAACGAGCAGTACTTC.

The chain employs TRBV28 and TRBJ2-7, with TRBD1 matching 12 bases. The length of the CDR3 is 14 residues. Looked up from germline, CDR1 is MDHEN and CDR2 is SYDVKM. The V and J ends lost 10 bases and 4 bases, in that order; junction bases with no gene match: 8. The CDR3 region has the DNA TGTGCCACCCAGGGGGGACAGGGGGCTTACGAGCAGTACTTC. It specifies CATQGGQGAYEQYF. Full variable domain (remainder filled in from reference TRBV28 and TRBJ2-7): DVKVTQSSRYLVKRTGEKVFLECVQDMDHENMFWYRQDPGLGLRLIYFSYDVKMKEKGDIPEGYSVSREKKERFSLILESASTNQTSMYLCATQGGQGAYEQYFGPGTRLTVT.

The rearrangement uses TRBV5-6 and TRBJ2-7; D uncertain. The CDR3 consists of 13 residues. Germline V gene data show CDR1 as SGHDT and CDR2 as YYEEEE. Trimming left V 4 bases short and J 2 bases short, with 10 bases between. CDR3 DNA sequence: TGTGCCAGCAGCGTCGGGTGGCCCTACGAGCAGTACTTC. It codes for CASSVGWPYEQYF.

This chain's CDR3 is CASSVGTGGTYEQYF. In DNA, the CDR3 is TGTGCCAGCAGCGTAGGGACAGGGGGGACCTACGAGCAGTACTTC. The gene calls are TRBV9 and TRBJ2-7; 10 nucleotides align to TRBD1. This CDR3 is 15 amino acids long. J was trimmed by 2 bases and V by 0 bases; bases with no gene match: 2. Germline V gene lookup returns CDR1 SGDLS and CDR2 YYNGEE.

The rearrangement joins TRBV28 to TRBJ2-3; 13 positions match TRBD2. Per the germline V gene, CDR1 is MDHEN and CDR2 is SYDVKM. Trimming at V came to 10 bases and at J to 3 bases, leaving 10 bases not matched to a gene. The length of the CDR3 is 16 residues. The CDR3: CATLRTSGSWTDTQYF. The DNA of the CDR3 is TGTGCCACCTTGAGGACTAGCGGGAGTTGGACAGATACGCAGTATTTT.

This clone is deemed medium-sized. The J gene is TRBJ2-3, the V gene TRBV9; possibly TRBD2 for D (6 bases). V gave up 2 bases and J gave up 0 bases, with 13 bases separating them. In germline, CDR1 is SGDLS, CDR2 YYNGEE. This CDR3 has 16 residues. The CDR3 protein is CASSVDYRSSTDTQYF. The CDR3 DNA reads TGTGCCAGCAGCGTGGACTACCGATCTAGCACAGATACGCAGTATTTT.

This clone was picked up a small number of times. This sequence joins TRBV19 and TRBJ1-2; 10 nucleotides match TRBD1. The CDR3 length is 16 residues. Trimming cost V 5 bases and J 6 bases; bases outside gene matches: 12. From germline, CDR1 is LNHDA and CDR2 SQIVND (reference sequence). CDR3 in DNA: TGTGCCAGTAGTCCCGATCCCGGGACAGGGGATGATGGCTACACCTTC. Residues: CASSPDPGTGDDGYTF.

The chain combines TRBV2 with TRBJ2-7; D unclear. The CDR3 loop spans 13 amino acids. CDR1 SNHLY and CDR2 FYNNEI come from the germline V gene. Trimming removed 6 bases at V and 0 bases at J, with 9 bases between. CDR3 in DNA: TGTGCCAGCAGGATCCGCGACTCCTACGAGCAGTACTTC. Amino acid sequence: CASRIRDSYEQYF. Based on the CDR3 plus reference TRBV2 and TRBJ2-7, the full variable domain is EPEVTQTPSHQVTQMGQEVILRCVPISNHLYFYWYRQILGQKVEFLVSFYNNEISEKSEIFDDQFSVERPDGSNFTLKIRSTKLEDSAMYFCASRIRDSYEQYFGPGTRLTVT.

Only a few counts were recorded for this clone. DNA of the CDR3: TGTGCCAGCAGTTACTTTGACAAGTCCTACGAGCAGTACTTC. Its protein is CASSYFDKSYEQYF. The chain uses TRBV6-5 and TRBJ2-5; D is unresolved. The assigned J gene may be wrong: the sequence end matches TRBJ2-7 better. Germline V gene lookup returns CDR1 MNHEY and CDR2 SVGAGI. The CDR3 extends over 14 amino acids.

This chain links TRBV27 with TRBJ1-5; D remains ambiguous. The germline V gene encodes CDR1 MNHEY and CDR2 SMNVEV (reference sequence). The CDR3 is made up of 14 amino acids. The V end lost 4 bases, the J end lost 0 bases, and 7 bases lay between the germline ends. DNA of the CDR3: TGTGCCAGCAGTTCAGAGAGTAGCAATCAGCCCCAGCATTTT. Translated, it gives CASSSESSNQPQHF.